A single sample is the source of the 2 T cell receptor beta chains below, sequenced in a study of CD8 T cells in ankylosing spondylitis. Broader study findings: Blood of patients with ankylosing spondylitis appeared to be characterized by a TCR beta motif of about 8 highly homologous variants.

TCRdb redid the calling of the 5' RACE reads with MiXCR, one entry per CDR3 protein. Here the sample spans 130,000 or so distinct CDR3 sequences, 17% being singletons. Their antigens are not known. The sample consisted of blood, either unsorted or a sorted T cell fraction (not recorded which). The source is a male donor with ankylosing spondylitis.

The sample holds a few counts of this clonotype. The rearrangement links TRBV20-1 to TRBJ2-1; weak D call: TRBD2 (6 bases). Germline CDR1 DFQATT, CDR2 SNEGSKA (reference sequence). The V and J ends lost 3 bases and 5 bases respectively, with 11 bases between them. The CDR3 runs to 13 residues. The chain's CDR3 is CSARVPSDNEQFF. The CDR3, as DNA: TGCAGTGCTAGGGTGCCTAGCGACAATGAGCAGTTCTTC.

This chain uses TRBV9 with TRBJ2-7; D gene ambiguous. Germline V gene data show CDR1 as SGDLS and CDR2 as YYNGEE. The CDR3 spans 14 residues. Deletions cut 0 bases from V and 4 bases from J, with 11 bases between. As DNA, the CDR3 is TGTGCCAGCAGCGTAGGCGGTCGAACATACGAGCAGTACTTC. Its translation: CASSVGGRTYEQYF. The entire variable domain, with the rest obtained from reference TRBV9 and TRBJ2-7, is as follows: DSGVTQTPKHLITATGQRVTLRCSPRSGDLSVYWYQQSLDQGLQFLIQYYNGEERAKGNILERFSAQQFPDLHSELNLSSLELGDSALYFCASSVGGRTYEQYFGPGTRLTVT.